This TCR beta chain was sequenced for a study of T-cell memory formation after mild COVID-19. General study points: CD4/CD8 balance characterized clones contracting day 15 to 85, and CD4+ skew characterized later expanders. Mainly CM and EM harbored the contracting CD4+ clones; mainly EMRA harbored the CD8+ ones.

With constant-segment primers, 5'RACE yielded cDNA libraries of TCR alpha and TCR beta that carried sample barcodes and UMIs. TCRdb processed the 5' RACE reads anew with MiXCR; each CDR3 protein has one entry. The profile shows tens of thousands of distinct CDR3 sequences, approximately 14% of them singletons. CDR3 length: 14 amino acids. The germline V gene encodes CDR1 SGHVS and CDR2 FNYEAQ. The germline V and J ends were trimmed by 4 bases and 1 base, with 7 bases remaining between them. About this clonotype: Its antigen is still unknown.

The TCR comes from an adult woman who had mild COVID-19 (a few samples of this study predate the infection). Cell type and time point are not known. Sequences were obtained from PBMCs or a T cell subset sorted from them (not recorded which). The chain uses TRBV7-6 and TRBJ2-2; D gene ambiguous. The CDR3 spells CASSSALNTGELFF. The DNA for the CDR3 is TGTGCCAGCAGCTCCGCTCTGAACACCGGGGAGCTGTTTTTT. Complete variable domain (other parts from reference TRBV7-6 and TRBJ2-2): GAGVSQSPRYKVTKRGQDVALRCDPISGHVSLYWYRQALGQGPEFLTYFNYEAQQDKSGLPNDRFSAERPEGSISTLTIQRTEQRDSAMYRCASSSALNTGELFFGEGSRLTVL.